A selection of T cell receptor beta chains follows, all from one sample in a study of beta chain features in type 1 diabetes. Clones were read by immunoSEQ multiplex PCR, and TCRdb kept only the in-frame ones, dropping some. The data show roughly 500,000 clones, more than 9.5% seen once. Sample: naive CD4+ T cells from blood. These receptors originate from a woman aged 18-29 years in good health. Each CDR3 is given with its conserved first and last residue. D genes are given only for firm matches. Clone size, where shown, is once, few, many, or a class for clones that have expanded.

V: TRBV7-9
J: TRBJ2-3
D: TRBD2
size: few
DNA: TGTGCCAGCAGCTTCGATGCGGGAGGGAGAGATACGCAGTATTTT
CDR3: CASSFDAGGRDTQYF

V: TRBV5-1
J: TRBJ2-5
D: NA
size: few
DNA: TGCGCCAGCAGCTCTCCGACAGAATCCCCAGGAACCCAGTACTTC
CDR3: CASSSPTESPGTQYF

V: TRBV27
J: TRBJ1-5
D: NA
size: NA
DNA: TGTGCCAGCAGTTTATCGCTAGGGCTCCACAATCAGCCCCAGCATTTT
CDR3: CASSLSLGLHNQPQHF

V: TRBV7-9
J: TRBJ1-2
D: NA
size: NA
DNA: TGTGCCAGCAGCTTATGGCAGGGAGGGAACTATGGCTACACCTTC
CDR3: CASSLWQGGNYGYTF

V: TRBV7-6
J: TRBJ2-3
D: TRBD2
size: few
DNA: TGTGCCAGCAGCTTAGTTCCGGGAGGCGATACGCAGTATTTT
CDR3: CASSLVPGGDTQYF

V: TRBV6-5
J: TRBJ2-6
D: NA
size: NA
DNA: TGTGCCAGCAGTTCCGGACCTGGGGCCAACGTCCTGACTTTC
CDR3: CASSSGPGANVLTF

V: TRBV5-1
J: TRBJ2-3
D: NA
size: few
DNA: TGCGCCAGCAGCTTGGACCCATTAAACACAGATACGCAGTATTTT
CDR3: CASSLDPLNTDTQYF

V: TRBV7-6
J: TRBJ2-5
D: NA
size: NA
DNA: TGTGCCAGCAGCCCGGTTCATGGGGTCCAGTACTTC
CDR3: CASSPVHGVQYF

V: TRBV28
J: TRBJ2-5
D: TRBD1
size: NA
DNA: TGTGCCAGCAGTACACAGGGGGAAGCCGGGTTGAACTTC
CDR3: CASSTQGEAGLNF

V: TRBV29-1
J: TRBJ1-1
D: NA
size: few
DNA: TGCAGCGTCAGCAGGGGCATGAACACTGAAGCTTTCTTT
CDR3: CSVSRGMNTEAFF

V: TRBV25-1
J: TRBJ2-7
D: NA
size: NA
DNA: TGTGCCAGCTCCATTACTAAGGAGCGACTTGGCTCCTACGAGCAGTACTTC
CDR3: CASSITKERLGSYEQYF

V: TRBV28
J: TRBJ2-4
D: TRBD1
size: NA
DNA: TGTGCCAGCAGTCAAGGGGGCTACAAAAACATTCAGTACTTC
CDR3: CASSQGGYKNIQYF

V: TRBV25-1
J: TRBJ2-7
D: NA
size: few
DNA: TGTGCCAGCCGGGGGACGGTGGGATTCGGGTACTTC
CDR3: CASRGTVGFGYF

V: TRBV18
J: TRBJ2-1
D: NA
size: few
DNA: TGTGCCAGCTCATCAATACCGCGTAGCTCCTACAATGAGCAGTTCTTC
CDR3: CASSSIPRSSYNEQFF

V: TRBV15
J: TRBJ2-1
D: TRBD1
size: NA
DNA: TGTGCCACCAGCAGAGACGGACAGGGCCTTGCTGAGCAGTTCTTC
CDR3: CATSRDGQGLAEQFF

V: TRBV29-1
J: TRBJ2-5
D: TRBD1
size: few
DNA: TGCAGCGTAACGACAGGGGAAGAGACCCAGTACTTC
CDR3: CSVTTGEETQYF

V: TRBV7-9
J: TRBJ2-6
D: NA
size: NA
DNA: TGTGCCAGCAGCAGAGGGACACCCCTCGGGGCCAACGTCCTGACTTTC
CDR3: CASSRGTPLGANVLTF

V: TRBV19
J: TRBJ1-1
D: NA
size: few
DNA: TGTGCCAGTAGTGGACAAGCTGAAGCTTTCTTT
CDR3: CASSGQAEAFF

V: TRBV7-9
J: TRBJ1-3
D: NA
size: few
DNA: TGTGCCAGCAGCTTATCGGGACAAATCGTGGAAACTACTTTT
CDR3: CASSLSGQIVETTF

V: TRBV5-1
J: TRBJ2-5
D: TRBD1
size: few
DNA: TGCGCCAGCAGCCGACCCGGGACAGGGCCCGAGACCCAGTACTTC
CDR3: CASSRPGTGPETQYF